A single sample gave rise to the 13 T cell receptor beta chains below, sequenced in a study of control samples from healthy donors and cancer patients. Produced via immunoSEQ multiplex PCR; TCRdb's table is partial and in-frame only. The profile shows some 82,000 clones, 87% of them singletons. Sequencing was carried out using blood. These receptors all come from a man in his fifties in good health.

As concerns this clone: Other DNA sequences from this sample encode an identical CDR3 as well. The chain recombines TRBV19 with TRBJ2-7, with D maybe TRBD2 (6 bases). Trimming removed 6 bases from V and 0 bases from J, with 12 bases in between. Germline loops: CDR1 LNHDA, CDR2 SQIVND (reference sequence). The CDR3 loop spans 14 amino acids. The CDR3 nucleotides read TGTGCCAGTAGCTGGACCGGGAGCTCCTACGAGCAGTACTTC. Translated: CASSWTGSSYEQYF.

This sequence joins TRBV13 and TRBJ1-1; tentative D call: TRBD1 (5 bases). CDR1 PRHDT and CDR2 FYEKMQ come from the germline V gene (reference sequence). The CDR3 extends over 17 amino acids. The ends were cut back, 0 bases at V and 5 bases at J, with 19 bases in the middle. The CDR3, as DNA: TGTGCCAGCAGCTTAGGAGTTTTGGGCAGGGAGGCGACTGAAGCTTTCTTT. It translates to CASSLGVLGREATEAFF. Together with reference TRBV13 and TRBJ1-1, the CDR3 gives the full variable domain: AAGVIQSPRHLIKEKRETATLKCYPIPRHDTVYWYQQGPGQDPQFLISFYEKMQSDKGSIPDRFSAQQFSDYHSELNMSSLELGDSALYFCASSLGVLGREATEAFFGQGTRLTVV.

This clone was seen once. The chain joins TRBV5-6 to TRBJ2-3, with 11 bases aligning to TRBD2. CDR1 and CDR2 from the germline V gene are SGHDT and YYEEEE. This CDR3 has 19 amino acids. J lost 0 bases, V lost 4 bases, and 13 bases had no gene match. In DNA form, the CDR3 reads TGTGCCAGCAGCACACGGACTAGCGGGCCGGTGGGCAGCACAGATACGCAGTATTTT. It encodes CASSTRTSGPVGSTDTQYF.

This chain joins TRBV12-5 and TRBJ1-5; D might be TRBD1 (6 bases). There are 13 residues in the CDR3. V was cut by 3 bases and J by 6 bases, with 9 bases left in between. Germline-derived CDR1 and CDR2 are LGHNT and FRNRAP. CDR3 nucleotide sequence: TGTGCTAGTGGTTTACTGGACAGTCAGCCCCAGCATTTT. This sequence encodes CASGLLDSQPQHF. The entire variable domain, with the rest obtained from reference TRBV12-5 and TRBJ1-5, is as follows: DARVTQTPRHKVTEMGQEVTMRCQPILGHNTVFWYRQTMMQGLELLAYFRNRAPLDDSGMPKDRFSAEMPDATLATLKIQPSEPRDSAVYFCASGLLDSQPQHFGDGTRLSIL.

This rearrangement joins TRBV3-1 (or the pseudogene TRBV3-2) to TRBJ1-1, with D perhaps TRBD1 (6 bases). The CDR3 runs 17 residues. CDR1 LGHDT and CDR2 YNNKEL come from the germline V gene (reference sequence). The V and J ends lost 0 bases and 11 bases respectively, with 25 bases between them. DNA for the CDR3: TGTGCCAGCAGCCAAGAGCGGAGGGGGGCGAGTGAAAGTTGGGCTTTCTTT. Its translation: CASSQERRGASESWAFF.

The gene calls are TRBV12-5 and TRBJ1-1; tentative D call: TRBD1 (6 bases). Trimming took 1 base from V and 11 from J, leaving 17 bases between them. Germline assignment: CDR1 LGHNT and CDR2 FRNRAP. This CDR3 spans 14 amino acids. The CDR3 coding sequence is TGTGCTAGTGGTTTGGCAGGGGTAAATGTGAGGGCTTTCTTT. Translating it yields CASGLAGVNVRAFF.

V gene TRBV4-1 combines with J gene TRBJ2-3; TRBD2 might be the D (6 bases). The V end was cut by 3 bases, the J end by 6 bases, with 16 bases between. The CDR3 runs to 15 residues. Germline V CDR1 and CDR2: MGHRA, YSYEKL. The CDR3 spells CASSQRDPFTDTQYF. The CDR3 region has the DNA TGCGCCAGCAGCCAGCGGGATCCATTCACGGATACGCAGTATTTT.

In regard to this clone: One end of the junction is discordant with germline, which a read error may explain. V gene TRBV7-7 combines with J gene TRBJ2-1; no reliable D call. This CDR3 spans 15 amino acids. The germline CDR1 and CDR2 sequences are SSHAT and FNYEAQ (reference sequence). CDR3 bases: TGTGCTAGCAGCTCGACAAGAAGCTCCTACAATGAGCAGTTCTTC. Translating it yields CASSSTRSSYNEQFF.

The V and J genes are TRBV5-1 and TRBJ1-1, with D maybe TRBD1 (6 bases). This CDR3 has 15 residues. V lost 0 bases, J lost 7 bases, and 16 bases lay in between. Looked up from germline, CDR1 is SGHRS and CDR2 is YFSETQ. CDR3 nucleotides: TGCGCCAGCAGCTTGGTTTCAGGGGTAACGGGTGAAGCTTTCTTT. This codes for CASSLVSGVTGEAFF.

The J gene is TRBJ2-5, the V gene TRBV15; D gene ambiguous. V was shortened by 0 bases and J by 5 bases, with 13 bases between the two germline ends. The CDR3 totals 15 residues. The germline CDR1 and CDR2 sequences are LNHNV and YYDKDF (reference sequence). CDR3: CATSRDRQLGETQYF. In DNA, the CDR3 is TGTGCCACCAGCAGAGATCGGCAGCTCGGGGAGACCCAGTACTTC.

This clone was recorded only once. This chain uses TRBV19 with TRBJ1-4, with TRBD1 identical over 7 bases. The V and J ends lost 1 base and 7 bases, in that order; junction bases with no gene match: 3. The CDR3 consists of 14 residues. Germline V gives CDR1 LNHDA, CDR2 SQIVND (reference sequence). The CDR3 is CASSIGQGVEKLFF. The DNA of the CDR3 is TGTGCCAGTAGTATAGGACAGGGTGTTGAAAAACTGTTTTTT.

The V and J genes are TRBV7-2 and TRBJ2-1, with 11 bases that match TRBD2. The CDR3 length is 16 residues. The V gene's germline CDR1 is SGHTA and CDR2 FQGNSA. Trimming took 5 bases from V and 0 from J; bases not matched to a gene: 3. CDR3 nucleotides: TGTGCCAGCAGCCCGACTAGCGGGACCTCCTACAATGAGCAGTTCTTC. This codes for CASSPTSGTSYNEQFF.

The chain couples TRBV5-1 to TRBJ2-1, with TRBD1 as a possible D gene (5 bases). The CDR3 totals 15 residues. The V gene's germline CDR1 is SGHRS and CDR2 YFSETQ. With 4 bases removed from V and 8 bases from J, the gap between germline ends came to 19 bases. The CDR3 protein is CASSKQDHSADEQFF. The CDR3 DNA reads TGCGCCAGCAGCAAACAGGACCACAGCGCCGATGAGCAGTTCTTC.